Following are 12 T cell receptor beta chains from one sample sequenced in a study of blood T cell repertoires in COVID-19. Measured with immunoSEQ multiplex PCR; TCRdb has only the in-frame clones, and not every one. The profile shows roughly 130,000 clones, approximately 81% of them singletons. The source material was PBMCs or T cells enriched from blood (not recorded which). Receptors originate from a man aged 35-49 years with acute COVID-19.

CDR3 residues: CASSKDRGHGQPQHF. The CDR3 nucleotides are TGTGCCAGCAGCAAAGACAGGGGGCACGGTCAGCCCCAGCATTTT. The chain couples TRBV11-2 to TRBJ1-5; TRBD1 agrees at 10 bases. The CDR3 contains 15 residues. Germline-derived CDR1 and CDR2 are SGHAT and FQNNGV. The trim removed 5 bases at V and 6 bases at J, leaving 7 bases unmatched.

This clone was counted a few times. This rearrangement joins TRBV3-1 (or the pseudogene TRBV3-2) to TRBJ2-1; D is perhaps TRBD2 (5 bases). The ends were cut back, 1 base at V and 0 bases at J, with 16 bases in the middle. This CDR3 contains 18 residues. Per germline, CDR1 LGHDT and CDR2 YNNKEL (reference sequence). CDR3 nucleotides: TGTGCCAGCAGCCAAGCATGGGGAGACGTAGCCTCCTACAATGAGCAGTTCTTC. Residues: CASSQAWGDVASYNEQFF.

The rearrangement uses TRBV5-1 and TRBJ1-1, with 12 positions matching TRBD1. CDR1 SGHRS and CDR2 YFSETQ come from the germline V gene. Trimming removed 3 bases from V and 5 bases from J; junction bases left unmatched: 5. CDR3 length equals 15 residues. The CDR3 region has the DNA TGCGCCAGCAGCTCCCCGGGACAGGGGGCAACTGAAGCTTTCTTT. Protein: CASSSPGQGATEAFF.

This rearrangement joins TRBV6-5 to TRBJ2-7; 13 positions agree with TRBD2. Trimming cost V 7 bases and J 7 bases; bases outside gene matches: 7. Germline CDR1 MNHEY, CDR2 SVGAGI. There are 14 residues in the CDR3. The CDR3 sequence: CASKDEGLAGEQYF. The CDR3, as DNA: TGTGCCAGCAAGGATGAGGGACTAGCGGGAGAGCAGTACTTC.

The CDR3 sequence is CASSEGTGTNYGYTF. CDR3 coding DNA: TGCGCCAGCAGCGAAGGGACAGGTACTAACTATGGCTACACCTTC. V is TRBV4-3 and J is TRBJ1-2, with 8 positions matching TRBD1. Germline V CDR1 and CDR2: LGHNA, YSLEER. The CDR3 has 15 residues. Losses at the gene ends were 5 bases for V and 0 bases for J; bases not matched to a gene: 5.

This chain links TRBV6-5 with TRBJ2-3; TRBD2 aligns across 11 bases. The CDR3 loop spans 15 amino acids. Germline V gene lookup returns CDR1 MNHEY and CDR2 SVGAGI. After removal of 6 bases from V and 14 bases from J, the junction contained 16 bases not matched to a gene. CDR3 coding DNA: TGTGCCAGCAGCCGTAGCGGGAGGGCCATGGGCGCGCTGTATTTT. The encoded protein is CASSRSGRAMGALYF.

The rearrangement joins TRBV3-1 (or the pseudogene TRBV3-2) to TRBJ1-5; TRBD1 matches 7 bases. V lost 0 bases to trimming and J lost 4 bases; unmatched junction nucleotides: 6. The CDR3 loop spans 16 amino acids. Germline lookup yields CDR1 LGHDT and CDR2 YNNKEL (reference sequence). In DNA form, the CDR3 reads TGTGCCAGCAGCCAAGATTTCCGGGACAGAAATCAGCCCCAGCATTTT. Translated, it gives CASSQDFRDRNQPQHF.

This sequence joins TRBV28 and TRBJ1-5; D perhaps matches TRBD1 (5 bases). CDR1 is MDHEN and CDR2 is SYDVKM in the germline V gene. The V gene lost 9 bases and the J gene lost 7 bases, with 13 bases spanning the gap. This CDR3 spans 12 amino acids. CDR3 loop: CASRQTNQPQHF. The CDR3 DNA is TGTGCCAGTCGACAGACGAACCAGCCCCAGCATTTT.

The chain recombines TRBV12-2 with TRBJ1-6; TRBD1, as called in the table, went unchecked against the DNA. TRBV12-2 is a documented pseudogene. This CDR3 comprises 23 residues. The CDR3 coding sequence is TGTGCAAGTCGCCCAGGGCGAGGACAGGGGTTCTATTTGCTCGCGGATTATAATTCACCCCTCCACTTT. Translation gives CASRPGRGQGFYLLADYNSPLHF.

The J gene is TRBJ1-5, the V gene TRBV28, with D maybe TRBD1 (6 bases). Trimming removed 3 bases at V and 6 bases at J, with 18 bases between. Germline assignment: CDR1 MDHEN and CDR2 SYDVKM. This CDR3 comprises 16 residues. The CDR3 loop is CASSLVGGAGFQPQHF. DNA of the CDR3: TGTGCCAGCAGTTTGGTTGGGGGGGCTGGTTTTCAGCCCCAGCATTTT.

This clone was recorded only once. This sequence joins TRBV6-2 or TRBV6-3 and TRBJ1-5; 9 nucleotides match TRBD1. Germline V CDR1 and CDR2: MNHEY, SVGEGT. The CDR3 has 15 amino acids. Trimming took 6 bases from V and 3 from J; bases not matched to a gene: 6. The DNA for the CDR3 is TGTGCCAGCAGCCTCGGGACAGGGATCAATCAGCCCCAGCATTTT. The encoded protein is CASSLGTGINQPQHF.

This sequence joins TRBV19 and TRBJ1-3, with 8 bases aligning to TRBD1. Germline CDR1 LNHDA, CDR2 SQIVND (reference sequence). The CDR3 runs 18 residues. V shed 3 bases and J 3 bases; nucleotides not matched to a gene: 13. The CDR3, as DNA: TGTGCCAGTAGTATCGAAGGCCAGGGGGCGTTCATTGGAAACACCATATATTTT. It encodes CASSIEGQGAFIGNTIYF.